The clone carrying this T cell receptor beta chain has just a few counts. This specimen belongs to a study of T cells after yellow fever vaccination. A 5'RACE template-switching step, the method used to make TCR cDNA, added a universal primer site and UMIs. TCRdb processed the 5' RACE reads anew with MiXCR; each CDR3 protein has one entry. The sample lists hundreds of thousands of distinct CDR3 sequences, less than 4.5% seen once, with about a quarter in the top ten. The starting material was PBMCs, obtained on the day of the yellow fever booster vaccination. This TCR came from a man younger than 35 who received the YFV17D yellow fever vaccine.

This CDR3 is CASSSRGPYNEQFF. In nucleotides, the CDR3 is TGCGCCAGCAGCTCCAGGGGACCCTACAATGAGCAGTTCTTC. The chain employs TRBV5-1 and TRBJ2-1; D is possibly TRBD1 (6 bases). The V gene's germline CDR1 is SGHRS and CDR2 YFSETQ. V shed 3 bases and J shed 2 bases, with 9 bases lying between them. The CDR3 has 14 residues.